One sample yielded the 21 T cell receptor beta chains listed below, sequenced in a study of identical twins. TCRdb itself ran the 5' RACE reads through MiXCR, one entry per CDR3 protein. This table holds 700,000 or so distinct CDR3 sequences, around 8.3% found once. The data were also submitted as part of a second study, on yellow fever vaccine responses in identical twins.

The source material was PBMCs. The receptors stem from a woman aged 18-29 years in good health.

On this clonotype itself: This clone may be a read error of a much larger clone one base away. The chain employs TRBV12-3 or TRBV12-4 and TRBJ2-7; tentative D call: TRBD2 (5 bases). The CDR3 is made up of 15 amino acids. V was pared by 3 bases and J by 4 bases, with 16 bases between. The CDR3 DNA follows: TGTGCCAGCAGTTTTTTGTTCGGGGAGCGGTACGAGCAGTACTTC. This encodes CASSFLFGERYEQYF.

This clonotype has more than one count but fewer than ten. The chain carries TRBV20-1 and TRBJ2-7; 14 positions match TRBD2. V trimming: 2 bases; J trimming: 3 bases; junction bases outside the gene matches: 3. The CDR3 extends over 15 amino acids. From germline, CDR1 is DFQATT and CDR2 SNEGSKA (reference sequence). The CDR3 loop reads CSARPGLAGVYEQYF. CDR3 in DNA: TGCAGTGCTAGACCGGGACTAGCGGGAGTCTACGAGCAGTACTTC.

This clonotype was recorded at least ten times. The V and J genes are TRBV20-1 and TRBJ2-7; D is perhaps TRBD1 (6 bases). CDR1 and CDR2 (germline): DFQATT, SNEGSKA (reference sequence). Deletions cut 4 bases from V and 10 bases from J, with 11 bases between. The CDR3 spans 10 residues. The chain's CDR3 is CSATTGYQYF. In DNA form, the CDR3 reads TGCAGTGCTACAACAGGGTACCAGTACTTC.

This clonotype was seen many times. V is TRBV4-3 and J is TRBJ2-7; D might be TRBD1 (6 bases). This CDR3 is 13 amino acids long. Germline V gene sequence: CDR1 LGHNA, CDR2 YSLEER. Between the trimmed V and J ends, which lost 4 bases and 6 bases, there was a span of 13 bases. CDR3 amino acids: CASSRSQGTEQYF. CDR3 DNA sequence: TGCGCCAGCAGCCGATCACAGGGAACCGAGCAGTACTTC.

This clonotype came up a few times. The chain combines TRBV12-3 or TRBV12-4 with TRBJ2-5; D might be TRBD1 or TRBD2, each matching 6 bases. The CDR3 sequence is 14 residues long. V gave up 6 bases and J gave up 5 bases, with 16 bases separating them. The CDR3 region has the DNA TGTGCCAGCAGCCACCCCGGGGGCGTCGAGACCCAGTACTTC. Its translation is CASSHPGGVETQYF.

The chain carries TRBV7-2 and TRBJ2-1; no clear D gene. V gave up 1 base and J gave up 0 bases, with 13 bases separating them. The CDR3 totals 17 residues. Germline V gives CDR1 SGHTA, CDR2 FQGNSA. CDR3 sequence: CASSLGGTPSSYNEQFF. DNA for the CDR3: TGTGCCAGCAGCTTAGGCGGAACTCCGAGCTCCTACAATGAGCAGTTCTTC.

This clonotype turned up a few times. The rearrangement joins TRBV20-1 to TRBJ2-1, with TRBD2 as a possible D gene (5 bases). The germline V gene has CDR1 DFQATT and CDR2 SNEGSKA (reference sequence). CDR3 length: 14 amino acids. V lost 3 bases to trimming and J lost 4 bases, with 13 bases between them. CDR3 sequence: CSASLGEAYNEQFF. The CDR3 nucleotides are TGCAGTGCTAGTTTGGGAGAGGCGTACAATGAGCAGTTCTTC.

The rearrangement joins TRBV6-5 to TRBJ1-4; D not resolved. This CDR3 has 15 amino acids. Germline CDR1 reads MNHEY; CDR2 reads SVGAGI. The V end lost 0 bases, the J end lost 8 bases, and 13 bases lay between the germline ends. DNA of the CDR3: TGTGCCAGCAGTTACTCGACCGGGCCACGGGAAAAACTGTTTTTT. Translating it yields CASSYSTGPREKLFF.

This clonotype turned up a few times. The chain is built from TRBV4-3 and TRBJ1-6; D gene uncertain. This CDR3 is built from 16 residues. Germline assignment: CDR1 LGHNA and CDR2 YSLEER. The V end lost 1 base, the J end lost 5 bases, and 12 bases lay between the germline ends. This chain's CDR3 is CASSQVAGPNNSPLHF. As DNA, the CDR3 is TGCGCCAGCAGCCAAGTCGCTGGGCCGAATAATTCACCCCTCCACTTT.

V gene TRBV20-1 combines with J gene TRBJ2-7; either TRBD1 or TRBD2 may fit D (5 bases each). The CDR3 sequence is 14 residues long. Germline lookup yields CDR1 DFQATT and CDR2 SNEGSKA (reference sequence). V lost 4 bases and J 6 bases, leaving 19 bases between the germline ends. The CDR3, as DNA: TGCAGTGCTACCCAAGGGACGGCCATATTCGAGCAGTACTTC. Protein sequence: CSATQGTAIFEQYF.

Points on this clonotype: With a much larger clone just one base away, this may be a read error. The rearrangement uses TRBV11-2 and TRBJ2-5; D possibly corresponds to TRBD1 (5 bases). The CDR3 is 14 amino acids. Germline V CDR1 and CDR2: SGHAT, FQNNGV. V was shortened by 1 base and J by 5 bases, with 11 bases between the two germline ends. CDR3 in DNA: TGTGCCAGCAGCTTAGGGGCAGGGTGGGAGACCCAGTACTTC. Translation gives CASSLGAGWETQYF.

This clonotype appeared many times. The CDR3 nucleotides read TGCGCCAGCAGCTCTCGGACGGATAACTATGGCTACACCTTC. Translated, it gives CASSSRTDNYGYTF. The chain uses TRBV5-1 and TRBJ1-2; D not resolved. Deletions cut 3 bases from V and 1 base from J, with 10 bases between. The CDR3 totals 14 residues. Germline CDR1 is SGHRS and CDR2 is YFSETQ. Full variable domain (remainder filled in from reference TRBV5-1 and TRBJ1-2): KAGVTQTPRYLIKTRGQQVTLSCSPISGHRSVSWYQQTPGQGLQFLFEYFSETQRNKGNFPGRFSGRQFSNSRSEMNVSTLELGDSALYLCASSSRTDNYGYTFGSGTRLTVV.

This clonotype has ten or more counts. This chain connects TRBV4-3 to TRBJ2-7, with D unresolved. Trimming left V 1 base short and J 2 bases short, with 6 bases between. From germline, CDR1 is LGHNA and CDR2 YSLEER. This CDR3 spans 13 amino acids. CDR3 nucleotides: TGCGCCAGCAGCCAAGTAGCCACCTACGAGCAGTACTTC. Translated, it gives CASSQVATYEQYF.

This clonotype came up a few times. This chain links TRBV12-3 or TRBV12-4 with TRBJ1-1; D remains ambiguous. V was shortened by 5 bases and J by 3 bases, with 16 bases between the two germline ends. The CDR3 runs to 15 residues. The CDR3 loop is CASSAPPGRYTEAFF. In DNA form, the CDR3 reads TGTGCCAGCAGTGCCCCCCCTGGGCGTTACACTGAAGCTTTCTTT.

This chain joins TRBV10-3 and TRBJ1-1, with D unresolved. The germline CDR1 and CDR2 sequences are ENHRY and SYGVKD. The CDR3 spans 13 residues. Trimming left V 3 bases short and J 5 bases short, with 10 bases between. The CDR3 DNA reads as TGTGCCATCAGTGATTCGGCGGGAACTGAAGCTTTCTTT. As protein: CAISDSAGTEAFF.

The chain employs TRBV5-1 and TRBJ2-7, with 11 positions matching TRBD2. The CDR3 is made up of 18 amino acids. V was pared by 0 bases and J by 4 bases, with 12 bases of the junction left unmatched. The germline V gene encodes CDR1 SGHRS and CDR2 YFSETQ. The CDR3 DNA reads TGCGCCAGCAGCTTGGCCGGACGGAAGACTAGCGGGGAATACGAGCAGTACTTC. Protein: CASSLAGRKTSGEYEQYF. Filled out from reference TRBV5-1 and TRBJ2-7, the complete variable domain reads KAGVTQTPRYLIKTRGQQVTLSCSPISGHRSVSWYQQTPGQGLQFLFEYFSETQRNKGNFPGRFSGRQFSNSRSEMNVSTLELGDSALYLCASSLAGRKTSGEYEQYFGPGTRLTVT.

Only a few counts were recorded for this clonotype. The genes are TRBV11-2 and TRBJ1-1; D uncertain. V dropped 2 bases and J dropped 0 bases, with 10 bases sitting between them. Per the germline V gene, CDR1 is SGHAT and CDR2 is FQNNGV. This CDR3 has 15 amino acids. The CDR3 sequence: CASSLMADMNTEAFF. The CDR3 DNA reads as TGTGCCAGCAGCTTAATGGCAGACATGAACACTGAAGCTTTCTTT. The whole variable domain, filled in from reference TRBV11-2 and TRBJ1-1, reads EAGVAQSPRYKIIEKRQSVAFWCNPISGHATLYWYQQILGQGPKLLIQFQNNGVVDDSQLPKDRFSAERLKGVDSTLKIQPAKLEDSAVYLCASSLMADMNTEAFFGQGTRLTVV.

The chain links TRBV12-3 or TRBV12-4 to TRBJ2-6; 8 bases fit TRBD2. The J segment lost 4 bases and the V segment lost 1 base, leaving 6 bases of the junction unmatched. The CDR3 runs to 17 residues. The CDR3 DNA follows: TGTGCCAGCAGTTTAGGAATTAGCGGGGACGGGGCCAACGTCCTGACTTTC. It translates to CASSLGISGDGANVLTF.

V usage is TRBV6-5 and J usage is TRBJ2-7, with a tentative D call TRBD1 (5 bases). The length of the CDR3 is 15 residues. Germline CDR1 is MNHEY and CDR2 is SVGAGI. Trimming cost V 4 bases and J 6 bases, with 19 bases left between them. The CDR3 protein is CASSSGHSPGGEQYF. The CDR3 nucleotides read TGTGCCAGCAGTTCCGGACATAGCCCGGGTGGCGAGCAGTACTTC.

The J gene is TRBJ2-7, the V gene TRBV2; 10 bases map to TRBD2. The CDR3 loop spans 13 amino acids. The germline V gene encodes CDR1 SNHLY and CDR2 FYNNEI. Trimming at V came to 8 bases and at J to 4 bases, leaving 5 bases not matched to a gene. CDR3 region: CASGLAGGYEQYF. In nucleotides, the CDR3 is TGTGCCAGCGGCTTAGCGGGGGGTTACGAGCAGTACTTC. The variable domain in full, with the rest retrieved from reference TRBV2 and TRBJ2-7, is EPEVTQTPSHQVTQMGQEVILRCVPISNHLYFYWYRQILGQKVEFLVSFYNNEISEKSEIFDDQFSVERPDGSNFTLKIRSTKLEDSAMYFCASGLAGGYEQYFGPGTRLTVT.

The chain is built from TRBV3-1 and TRBJ2-2; 8 nucleotides agree with TRBD2. This CDR3 is 21 amino acids long. CDR1 LGHDT and CDR2 YNNKEL come from the germline V gene (reference sequence). Trimming took 5 bases from V and 2 from J; bases not matched to a gene: 22. CDR3 region: CASSSPYFEERERGNTGELFF. In nucleotides, the CDR3 is TGTGCCAGCAGCAGCCCTTATTTCGAGGAGCGGGAGAGAGGCAACACCGGGGAGCTGTTTTTT.